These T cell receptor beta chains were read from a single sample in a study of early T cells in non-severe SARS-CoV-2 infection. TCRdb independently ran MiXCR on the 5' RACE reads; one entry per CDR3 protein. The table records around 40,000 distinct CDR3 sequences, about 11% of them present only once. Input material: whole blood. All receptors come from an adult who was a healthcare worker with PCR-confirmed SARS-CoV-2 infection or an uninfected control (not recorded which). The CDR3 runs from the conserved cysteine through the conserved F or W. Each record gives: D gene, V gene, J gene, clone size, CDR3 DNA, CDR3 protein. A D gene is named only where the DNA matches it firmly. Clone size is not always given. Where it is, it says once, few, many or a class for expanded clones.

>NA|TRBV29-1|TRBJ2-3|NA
TGCAGCGTTGGTACAGGGCTCAGCACAGATACGCAGTATTTT
CSVGTGLSTDTQYF
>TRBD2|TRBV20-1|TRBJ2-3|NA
TGCAGTGCCTTCCCTTTAGCGGGGGGGCCGTTAGATACGCAGTATTTT
CSAFPLAGGPLDTQYF
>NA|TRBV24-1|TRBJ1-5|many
TGTGCCACCAGTGATTCCACGAGGGACCCCAGGATACGCAATCAGCCCCAGCATTTT
CATSDSTRDPRIRNQPQHF
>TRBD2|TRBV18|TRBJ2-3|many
TGTGCCAGCTCACCACAGCAGCGGGGGATTGATACGCAGTATTTT
CASSPQQRGIDTQYF
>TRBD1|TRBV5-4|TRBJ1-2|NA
TGTGCCAGCAGCTTGATTTCCGGACAGGGGGCCCTCGGCTACACCTTC
CASSLISGQGALGYTF
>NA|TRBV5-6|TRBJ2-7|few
TGTGCCAGCAGCCCCGGGGGTCTCGACGAGCAGTACTTC
CASSPGGLDEQYF
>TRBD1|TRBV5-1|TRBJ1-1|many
TGCGCCAGCAGCTTGTCCCCAACAGGGGCCCGCACTGAAGCTTTCTTT
CASSLSPTGARTEAFF
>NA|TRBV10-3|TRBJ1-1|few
TGTGCCATCAGTAGAGCAGGGATTGAAGCTTTCTTT
CAISRAGIEAFF
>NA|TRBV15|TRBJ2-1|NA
TGTGCCACCAGGCAACAGGGCTTGAGCTCCTACAATGAGCAGTTCTTC
CATRQQGLSSYNEQFF
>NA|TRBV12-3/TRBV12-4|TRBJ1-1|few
TGTGCCAGCAGCCGTCTTCAGGGGAGACGGTCTGAAGCTTTCTTT
CASSRLQGRRSEAFF
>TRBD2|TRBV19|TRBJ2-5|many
TGTGCCAGTAGTACGTCTAGCGGGGGGTTCCAAGAGACCCAGTACTTC
CASSTSSGGFQETQYF
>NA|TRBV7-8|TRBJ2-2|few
TGTGCCAGCAGCCCCCAGAATTGGCAGAACACCGGGGAGCTGTTTTTT
CASSPQNWQNTGELFF
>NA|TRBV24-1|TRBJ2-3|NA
TGTGCCACCAGTGAAAAGAACACAGATACGCAGTATTTT
CATSEKNTDTQYF
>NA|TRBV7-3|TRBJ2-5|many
TGTGCCAGCAGCTTGGGATCGGGGAGGACCCAGTACTTC
CASSLGSGRTQYF
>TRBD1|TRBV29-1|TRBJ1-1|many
TGCAGTGTACAGGGGGCAAACACTGAAGCTTTCTTT
CSVQGANTEAFF
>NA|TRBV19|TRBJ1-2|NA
TGTGCCAGTAGTATGGGATTGGTTCAGGGGCCTGACTATGGCTACACCTTC
CASSMGLVQGPDYGYTF
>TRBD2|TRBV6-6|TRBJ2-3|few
TGTGCCAGCAGCCTCCGGACTAGCGGGGGCACAGATACGCAGTATTTT
CASSLRTSGGTDTQYF
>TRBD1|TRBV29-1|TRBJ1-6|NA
TGCAGCGTGCAACAGGGGGCTTACTCACCCCTCCACTTT
CSVQQGAYSPLHF
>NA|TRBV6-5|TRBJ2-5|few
TGTGCCAGCAGCCAGACGGTCCTGGAGACCCAGTACTTC
CASSQTVLETQYF
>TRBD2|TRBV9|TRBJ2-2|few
TGTGCCAGCAGAGTAGCGGGAACAGGGAACACCGGGGAGCTGTTTTTT
CASRVAGTGNTGELFF
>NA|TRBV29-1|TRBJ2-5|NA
TGCAGCGTTGAAAGGGCACCAGGGGAGACCCAGTACTTC
CSVERAPGETQYF
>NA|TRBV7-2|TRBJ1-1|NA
TGTGCCAGCAGCTTTTTTGGCCAGGGGAACACTGAAGCTTTCTTT
CASSFFGQGNTEAFF
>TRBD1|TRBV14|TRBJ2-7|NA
TGTGCCAGCTCCGGGACAGGGTTAAGCGAGCAGTACTTC
CASSGTGLSEQYF
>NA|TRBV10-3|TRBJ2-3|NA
TGTGCCATCAGTCCCTTCGAGGCGCGCGATACGCAGTATTTT
CAISPFEARDTQYF
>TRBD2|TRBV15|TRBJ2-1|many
TGTGCCACCAGCAGAGTGAGAGTAGCGGGGGCAAACTACAATGAGCAGTTCTTC
CATSRVRVAGANYNEQFF
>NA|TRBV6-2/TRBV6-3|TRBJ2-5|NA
TGTGCCAGCAGTTCTCACGGGACCCAGTACTTC
CASSSHGTQYF
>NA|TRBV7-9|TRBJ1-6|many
TGTGCCAGCAGCCCGGACTCCTATAATTCACCCCTCCACTTT
CASSPDSYNSPLHF
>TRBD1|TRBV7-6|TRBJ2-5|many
TGTGCCAGCAGCTGGGACAGGGGGCCAGAGACCCAGTACTTC
CASSWDRGPETQYF
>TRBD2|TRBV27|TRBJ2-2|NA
TGTGCCACAGGGACTACGAACACCGGGGAGCTGTTTTTT
CATGTTNTGELFF